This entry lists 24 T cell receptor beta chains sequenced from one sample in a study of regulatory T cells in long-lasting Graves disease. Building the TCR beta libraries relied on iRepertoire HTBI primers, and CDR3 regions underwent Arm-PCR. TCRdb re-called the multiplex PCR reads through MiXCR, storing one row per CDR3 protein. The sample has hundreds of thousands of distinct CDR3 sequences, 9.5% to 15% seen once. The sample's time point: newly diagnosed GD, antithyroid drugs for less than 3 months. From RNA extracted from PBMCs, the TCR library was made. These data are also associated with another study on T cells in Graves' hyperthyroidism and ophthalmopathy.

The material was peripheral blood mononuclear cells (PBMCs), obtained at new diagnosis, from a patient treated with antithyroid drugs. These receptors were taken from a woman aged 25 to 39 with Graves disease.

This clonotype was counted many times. This CDR3 reads CSVVLAGGYVGELFF. The CDR3 nucleotides are TGCAGCGTCGTCCTAGCGGGAGGTTATGTCGGGGAGCTGTTTTTT. This chain uses TRBV29-1 with TRBJ2-2; 11 nucleotides align to TRBD2. Germline V gene data show CDR1 as SQVTM and CDR2 as ANQGSEA. The CDR3 extends over 15 amino acids. V shed 6 bases, J shed 7 bases, and the junction held 10 bases outside the gene matches.

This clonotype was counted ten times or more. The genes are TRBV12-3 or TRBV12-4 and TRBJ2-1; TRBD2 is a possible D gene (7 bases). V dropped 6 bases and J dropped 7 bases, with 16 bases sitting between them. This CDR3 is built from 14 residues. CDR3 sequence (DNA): TGTGCCAGCAGCCCTGGGGGGGCGCAGAATGAGCAGTTCTTC. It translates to CASSPGGAQNEQFF.

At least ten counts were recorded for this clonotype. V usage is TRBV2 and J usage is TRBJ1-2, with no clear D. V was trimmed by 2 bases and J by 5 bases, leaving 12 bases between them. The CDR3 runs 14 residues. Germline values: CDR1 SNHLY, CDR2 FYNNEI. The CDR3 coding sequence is TGTGCCAGCAGTGAAACATGGCAGGCTTATGGCTACACCTTC. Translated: CASSETWQAYGYTF.

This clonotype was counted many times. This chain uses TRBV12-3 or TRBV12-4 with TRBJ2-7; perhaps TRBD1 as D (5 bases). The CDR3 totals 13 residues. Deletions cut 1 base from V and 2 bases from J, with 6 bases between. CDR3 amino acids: CASSLVQAYEQYF. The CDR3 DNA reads TGTGCCAGCAGTTTAGTACAGGCCTACGAGCAGTACTTC.

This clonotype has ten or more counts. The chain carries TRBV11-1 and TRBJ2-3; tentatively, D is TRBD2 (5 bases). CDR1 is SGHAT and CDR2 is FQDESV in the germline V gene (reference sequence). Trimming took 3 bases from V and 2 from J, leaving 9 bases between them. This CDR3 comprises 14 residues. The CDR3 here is CASSFGRDTDTQYF. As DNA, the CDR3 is TGTGCCAGCAGCTTCGGACGGGACACAGATACGCAGTATTTT.

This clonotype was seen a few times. CDR3 DNA: TGTGCCATCAGTGAGTCATTTGGACAGGGAACCTACGAGCAGTACTTC. Residues: CAISESFGQGTYEQYF. The gene calls are TRBV10-3 and TRBJ2-7; the match to TRBD1 covers 8 bases. CDR3 length: 16 amino acids. Per germline, CDR1 ENHRY and CDR2 SYGVKD. V shed 0 bases, J shed 2 bases, and the junction held 6 bases outside the gene matches.

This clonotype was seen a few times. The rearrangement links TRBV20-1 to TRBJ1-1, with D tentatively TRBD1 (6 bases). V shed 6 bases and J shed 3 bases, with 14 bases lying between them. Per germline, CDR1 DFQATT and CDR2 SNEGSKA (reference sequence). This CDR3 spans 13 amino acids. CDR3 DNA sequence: TGCAGTGCGGCACAGGGAGAGTACACTGAAGCTTTCTTT. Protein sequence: CSAAQGEYTEAFF.

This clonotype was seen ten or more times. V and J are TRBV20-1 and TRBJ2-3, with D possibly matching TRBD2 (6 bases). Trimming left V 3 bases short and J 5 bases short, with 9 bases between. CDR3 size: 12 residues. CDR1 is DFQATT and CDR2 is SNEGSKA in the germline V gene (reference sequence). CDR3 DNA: TGCAGTGCTAGTCGGGAGAGAGATACGCAGTATTTT. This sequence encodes CSASRERDTQYF.

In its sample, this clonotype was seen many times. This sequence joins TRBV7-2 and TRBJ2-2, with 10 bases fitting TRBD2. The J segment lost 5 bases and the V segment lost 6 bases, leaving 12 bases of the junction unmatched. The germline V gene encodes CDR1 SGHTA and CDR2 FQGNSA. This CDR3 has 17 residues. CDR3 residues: CASRLSGLAWETGELFF. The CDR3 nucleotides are TGTGCCAGCAGACTATCGGGACTAGCGTGGGAAACCGGGGAGCTGTTTTTT.

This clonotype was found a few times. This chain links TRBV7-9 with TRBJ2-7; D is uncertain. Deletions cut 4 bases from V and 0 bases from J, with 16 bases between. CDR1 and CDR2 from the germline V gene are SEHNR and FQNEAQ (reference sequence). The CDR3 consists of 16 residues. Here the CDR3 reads CASSSPGLPSSYEQYF. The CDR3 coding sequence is TGTGCCAGCAGCTCCCCCGGGCTCCCAAGCTCCTACGAGCAGTACTTC.

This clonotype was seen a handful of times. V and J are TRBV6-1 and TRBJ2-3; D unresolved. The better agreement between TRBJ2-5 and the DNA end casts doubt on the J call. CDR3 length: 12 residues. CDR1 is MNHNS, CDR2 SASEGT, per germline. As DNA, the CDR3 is TGTGCCAGCAGTAGGGTAGGGAAGACCCAGTACTTC. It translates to CASSRVGKTQYF.

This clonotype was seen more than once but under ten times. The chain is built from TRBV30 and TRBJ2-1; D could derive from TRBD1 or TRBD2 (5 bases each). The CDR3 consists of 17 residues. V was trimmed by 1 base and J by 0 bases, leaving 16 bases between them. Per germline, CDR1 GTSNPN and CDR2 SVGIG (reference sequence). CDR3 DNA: TGTGCCTGGAGTGGGGAGACAGCGACCAGCTCCTACAATGAGCAGTTCTTC. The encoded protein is CAWSGETATSSYNEQFF.

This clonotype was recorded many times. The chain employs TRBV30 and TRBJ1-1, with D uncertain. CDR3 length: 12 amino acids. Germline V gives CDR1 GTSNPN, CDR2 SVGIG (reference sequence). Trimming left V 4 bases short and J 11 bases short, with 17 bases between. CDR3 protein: CAWKRAANNAFF. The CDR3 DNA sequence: TGTGCCTGGAAACGGGCCGCCAATAACGCTTTCTTT.

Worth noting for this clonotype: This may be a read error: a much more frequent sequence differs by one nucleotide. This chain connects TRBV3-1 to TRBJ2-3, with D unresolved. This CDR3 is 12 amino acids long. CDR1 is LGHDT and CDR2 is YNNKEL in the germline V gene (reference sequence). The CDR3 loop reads CVSSTDADTQYF. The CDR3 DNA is TGTGTCAGCAGCACGGATGCAGATACGCAGTATTTT.

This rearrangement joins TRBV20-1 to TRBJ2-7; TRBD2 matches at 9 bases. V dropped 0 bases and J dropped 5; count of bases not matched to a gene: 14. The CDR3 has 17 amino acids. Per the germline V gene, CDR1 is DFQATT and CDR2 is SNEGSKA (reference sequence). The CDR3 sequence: CSARDSPGQREDHEQYF. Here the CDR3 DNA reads TGCAGTGCTAGAGATTCCCCCGGACAGCGGGAGGACCACGAGCAGTACTTC.

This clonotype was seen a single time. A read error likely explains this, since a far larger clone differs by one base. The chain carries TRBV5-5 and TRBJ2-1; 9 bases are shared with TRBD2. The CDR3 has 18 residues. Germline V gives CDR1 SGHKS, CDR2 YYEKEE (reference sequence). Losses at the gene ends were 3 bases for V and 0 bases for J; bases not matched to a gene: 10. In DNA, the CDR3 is TGTGCCAGCAGCTCAAGGGCAGGAGCGGGAGGCTCCTACAATGAGCAGTTCTTC. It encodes CASSSRAGAGGSYNEQFF.

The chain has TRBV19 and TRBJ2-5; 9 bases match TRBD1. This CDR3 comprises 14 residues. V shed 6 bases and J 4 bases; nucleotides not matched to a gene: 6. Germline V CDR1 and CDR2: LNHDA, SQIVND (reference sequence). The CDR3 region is CASSRTGVAETQYF. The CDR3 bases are TGTGCCAGTAGCCGGACAGGGGTTGCAGAGACCCAGTACTTC.

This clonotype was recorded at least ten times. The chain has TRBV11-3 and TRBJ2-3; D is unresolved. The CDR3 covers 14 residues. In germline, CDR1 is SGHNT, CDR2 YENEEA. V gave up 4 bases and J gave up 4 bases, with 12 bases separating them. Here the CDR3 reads CASSSGVTPDTQYF. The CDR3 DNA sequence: TGTGCCAGCAGCTCAGGTGTCACTCCAGATACGCAGTATTTT.

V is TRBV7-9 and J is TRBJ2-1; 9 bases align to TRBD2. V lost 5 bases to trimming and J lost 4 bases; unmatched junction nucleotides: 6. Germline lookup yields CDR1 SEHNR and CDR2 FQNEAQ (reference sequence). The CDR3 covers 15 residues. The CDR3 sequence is CASSHRTSEYNEQFF. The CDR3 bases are TGTGCCAGCAGCCACAGGACTAGCGAGTACAATGAGCAGTTCTTC.

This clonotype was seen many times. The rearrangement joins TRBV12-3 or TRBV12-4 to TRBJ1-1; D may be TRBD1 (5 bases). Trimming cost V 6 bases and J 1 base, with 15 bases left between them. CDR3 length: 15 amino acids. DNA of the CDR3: TGTGCCAGCAGGGATTCCGCAGGGAGGAACACTGAAGCTTTCTTT. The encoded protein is CASRDSAGRNTEAFF.

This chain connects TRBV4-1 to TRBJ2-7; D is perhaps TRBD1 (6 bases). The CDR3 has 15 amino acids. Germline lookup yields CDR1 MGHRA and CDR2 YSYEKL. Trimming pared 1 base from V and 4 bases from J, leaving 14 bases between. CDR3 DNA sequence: TGCGCCAGCAGCCAAGCGGGCAGGGGATCTTACGAGCAGTACTTC. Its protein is CASSQAGRGSYEQYF.

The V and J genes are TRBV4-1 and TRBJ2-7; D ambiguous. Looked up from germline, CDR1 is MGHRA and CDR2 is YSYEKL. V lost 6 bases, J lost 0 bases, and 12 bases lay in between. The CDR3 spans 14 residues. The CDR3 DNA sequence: TGCGCCAGCAGTCACTCTTTAGGCTCCTACGAGCAGTACTTC. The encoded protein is CASSHSLGSYEQYF.

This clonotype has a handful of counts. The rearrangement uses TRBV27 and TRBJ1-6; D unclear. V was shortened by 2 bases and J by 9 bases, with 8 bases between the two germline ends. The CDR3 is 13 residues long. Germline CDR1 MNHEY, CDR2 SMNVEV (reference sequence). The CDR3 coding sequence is TGTGCCAGCAGTTTAATGCAGTCTTCACCCCTCCACTTT. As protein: CASSLMQSSPLHF.

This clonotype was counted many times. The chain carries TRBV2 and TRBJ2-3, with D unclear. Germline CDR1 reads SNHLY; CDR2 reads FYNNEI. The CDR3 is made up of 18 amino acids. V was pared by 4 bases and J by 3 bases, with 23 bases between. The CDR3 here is CASSGPPPHGPSTDTQYF. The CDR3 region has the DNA TGTGCCAGCAGTGGCCCCCCTCCCCACGGACCGTCAACAGATACGCAGTATTTT.